This T cell receptor (beta chain) is from a study of spatial heterogeneity in lung cancer. The wider study: Within raw reads, each unique TCR and UMI combination appeared on average more than ten times. Whole-study results and caveats: The study found that expanded intratumoral alpha and beta TCR counts tracked tumor mutation counts.

The CDR3 is made up of 13 amino acids. Germline V lookup: CDR1 SGHTS, CDR2 YDEGEE. V lost 0 bases, J lost 12 bases, and 6 bases stayed unmatched. The time point was: sample taken at primary tumor resection. This clonotype was recorded at least ten times. Its antigen is still unknown. One entry per CDR3 protein results from TCRdb running MiXCR on the 5' RACE reads. The sample yields under 15,000 distinct CDR3 sequences, about 5.4% seen once. Sequencing used lung tumor tissue, obtained at surgery. The receptor was isolated from a female donor with early-stage non-small cell lung cancer. The J gene is TRBJ1-2, the V gene TRBV5-8; 9 bases are a match to TRBD1. The CDR3 nucleotides are TGTGCCAGCAGCTTGGCGGACGGACAGGGGCACACCTTC. It translates to CASSLADGQGHTF.